Below are 18 T cell receptor beta chains sequenced from a single sample in a study of blood T cell repertoires in COVID-19. This table comes from immunoSEQ multiplex PCR, and its TCRdb copy is limited to in-frame clones, with some not included. Among more than 35,000 clones, around 80% were seen once, and the ten largest hold more than 35%. Specimen: peripheral blood. The receptors derive from a man at least 80 years old with active or convalescent COVID-19.

The CDR3 DNA reads TGTGCCAGCAGCCCCAGGCCAGGGGGGACTGAAGCTTTCTTT. It specifies CASSPRPGGTEAFF. The rearrangement links TRBV9 to TRBJ1-1; 7 positions agree with TRBD1. The CDR3 has 14 amino acids. Germline V gene lookup returns CDR1 SGDLS and CDR2 YYNGEE. Trimming cost V 4 bases and J 5 bases; bases outside gene matches: 8.

The V gene is TRBV2, the J gene TRBJ2-3; D may be TRBD1 (5 bases). Trimming pared 2 bases from V and 0 bases from J, leaving 9 bases between. CDR1 and CDR2 (germline): SNHLY, FYNNEI. The length of the CDR3 is 15 residues. CDR3 amino acids: CASSEFRASTDTQYF. CDR3 in DNA: TGTGCCAGCAGTGAATTCAGGGCTAGCACAGATACGCAGTATTTT. The full variable domain, completed using reference TRBV2 and TRBJ2-3, is EPEVTQTPSHQVTQMGQEVILRCVPISNHLYFYWYRQILGQKVEFLVSFYNNEISEKSEIFDDQFSVERPDGSNFTLKIRSTKLEDSAMYFCASSEFRASTDTQYFGPGTRLTVL.

In DNA, the CDR3 is TGTGCCAGTACCATGGGGGGACAGGAAGCCAGCTATGGCTACACCTTC. Translating it yields CASTMGGQEASYGYTF. V usage is TRBV19 and J usage is TRBJ1-2; 8 nucleotides match TRBD1. CDR1 is LNHDA and CDR2 is SQIVND in the germline V gene (reference sequence). The CDR3 totals 16 residues. The V gene end was trimmed by 7 bases and the J gene end by 4 bases; junction bases not matched to a gene: 14.

V usage is TRBV24-1 and J usage is TRBJ2-3; the D is unclear. This CDR3 region has 14 residues. V lost 4 bases and J 2 bases, leaving 9 bases between the germline ends. Per germline, CDR1 KGHDR and CDR2 SFDVKD. CDR3 amino acids: CATSDGASTDTQYF. The DNA for the CDR3 is TGTGCCACCAGTGACGGAGCATCCACAGATACGCAGTATTTT.

The V and J genes are TRBV7-9 and TRBJ2-1, with 8 bases identical to TRBD1. The V segment lost 5 bases and the J segment 9 bases; nucleotides outside the gene matches: 9. Per germline, CDR1 SEHNR and CDR2 FQNEAQ (reference sequence). CDR3 length equals 14 residues. The CDR3 coding sequence is TGTGCCAGCAGCCCAGACAGGGGTAGGAGTGAGCAGTTCTTC. The encoded protein is CASSPDRGRSEQFF.

The rearrangement uses TRBV29-1 and TRBJ1-5, with D possibly TRBD1 on 6 matching bases. The germline CDR1 and CDR2 sequences are SQVTM and ANQGSEA. V was shortened by 7 bases and J by 0 bases, with 13 bases between the two germline ends. The CDR3 is 14 amino acids. CDR3 in DNA: TGCAGCGCCGTACAGGGAAATAGCAATCAGCCCCAGCATTTT. Its translation is CSAVQGNSNQPQHF.

V and J are TRBV5-1 and TRBJ2-5; maybe TRBD1 (5 bases). V was cut by 5 bases and J by 2 bases, with 10 bases left in between. From germline, CDR1 is SGHRS and CDR2 YFSETQ. There are 13 residues in the CDR3. CDR3 region: CASSLTVQETQYF. The CDR3 DNA follows: TGCGCCAGCAGTTTGACAGTTCAAGAGACCCAGTACTTC.

This clone was counted only a few times. The chain carries TRBV19 and TRBJ1-4, with D possibly TRBD1 on 6 matching bases. V lost 7 bases, J lost 8 bases, and 17 bases lay in between. Looked up from germline, CDR1 is LNHDA and CDR2 is SQIVND (reference sequence). CDR3 length: 14 residues. The CDR3 here is CASNYRDGGEKLFF. CDR3 nucleotide sequence: TGTGCCAGTAACTACAGGGACGGAGGCGAAAAACTGTTTTTT.

The V gene is TRBV4-1, the J gene TRBJ2-5; 12 bases agree with TRBD1. Germline loops: CDR1 MGHRA, CDR2 YSYEKL. The CDR3 contains 17 residues. After removal of 0 bases from V and 5 bases from J, the junction contained 7 bases not matched to a gene. CDR3 region: CASSQEGQGARYETQYF. The CDR3 DNA follows: TGCGCCAGCAGCCAAGAGGGACAGGGGGCGAGGTACGAGACCCAGTACTTC.

The genes are TRBV18 and TRBJ1-1; no reliable D call. With 4 bases removed from V and 7 bases from J, the gap between germline ends came to 10 bases. CDR3 size: 12 residues. Germline values: CDR1 KGHSH, CDR2 LQKENI. In DNA, the CDR3 is TGTGCCAGCTCACGAGTCTCTGGTGAAGCTTTCTTT. Translated, it gives CASSRVSGEAFF.

The chain links TRBV9 to TRBJ2-3; TRBD2 agrees at 14 bases. This CDR3 has 17 amino acids. Per germline, CDR1 SGDLS and CDR2 YYNGEE. With 4 bases clipped from V and 1 base from J, the junction kept 5 bases outside the gene matches. This CDR3 is CASSIGLAGGRTDTQYF. CDR3 bases: TGTGCCAGCAGCATCGGACTAGCGGGAGGACGCACAGATACGCAGTATTTT.

CDR3 protein: CASSSGQGAYTIYF. CDR3 coding DNA: TGTGCCAGCAGTTCCGGACAGGGGGCATACACCATATATTTT. The chain has TRBV28 and TRBJ1-3; TRBD1 aligns across 11 bases. Germline assignment: CDR1 MDHEN and CDR2 SYDVKM. With V trimmed by 4 bases and J by 8 bases, 4 bases remained unmatched. The CDR3 runs 14 residues. The complete variable domain, with remaining parts taken from reference TRBV28 and TRBJ1-3, reads DVKVTQSSRYLVKRTGEKVFLECVQDMDHENMFWYRQDPGLGLRLIYFSYDVKMKEKGDIPEGYSVSREKKERFSLILESASTNQTSMYLCASSSGQGAYTIYFGEGSWLTVV.

The chain links TRBV28 to TRBJ2-7; no clear D gene. V was cut by 9 bases and J by 5 bases, with 14 bases left in between. In germline, CDR1 is MDHEN, CDR2 SYDVKM. The length of the CDR3 is 12 residues. In DNA, the CDR3 is TGTGCCAGTTTAGGAAAAGCGCACGAGCAGTACTTC. This codes for CASLGKAHEQYF. Based on the CDR3 plus reference TRBV28 and TRBJ2-7, the full variable domain is DVKVTQSSRYLVKRTGEKVFLECVQDMDHENMFWYRQDPGLGLRLIYFSYDVKMKEKGDIPEGYSVSREKKERFSLILESASTNQTSMYLCASLGKAHEQYFGPGTRLTVT.

This clone has more than one count but fewer than ten. This chain uses TRBV7-2 with TRBJ1-5; TRBD1 matches at 8 bases. There are 14 residues in the CDR3. Germline loops: CDR1 SGHTA, CDR2 FQGNSA. V shed 5 bases and J 5 bases; nucleotides not matched to a gene: 5. CDR3 loop: CASSEQGVDQPQHF. CDR3 in DNA: TGTGCCAGCAGCGAACAGGGGGTAGATCAGCCCCAGCATTTT.

This chain links TRBV6-5 with TRBJ2-3; 9 bases line up with TRBD1. V shed 5 bases, J shed 6 bases, and the junction held 6 bases outside the gene matches. The CDR3 length is 14 residues. Germline CDR1 reads MNHEY; CDR2 reads SVGAGI. The CDR3 spells CASSTTGGDDTQYF. The CDR3 DNA is TGTGCCAGCAGTACTACAGGGGGCGATGATACGCAGTATTTT.

V gene TRBV28 combines with J gene TRBJ1-6, with a tentative D call TRBD1 (5 bases). V was shortened by 8 bases and J by 1 base, with 12 bases between the two germline ends. The CDR3 runs 15 residues. Germline V gives CDR1 MDHEN, CDR2 SYDVKM. CDR3 region: CASENRQSYNSPLHF. The CDR3, as DNA: TGTGCCAGCGAAAACCGACAGTCCTATAATTCACCCCTCCACTTT.

This clone was picked up a small number of times. The chain has TRBV7-9 and TRBJ2-1; 8 nucleotides agree with TRBD2. This CDR3 is built from 17 residues. Losses at the gene ends were 0 bases for V and 3 bases for J; bases not matched to a gene: 7. CDR1 is SEHNR, CDR2 FQNEAQ, per germline (reference sequence). In nucleotides, the CDR3 is TGTGCCAGCAGCTTAGCTATTAGCGGGGCCTACTACAATGAGCAGTTCTTC. Protein: CASSLAISGAYYNEQFF. The full variable domain, with the rest looked up from reference TRBV7-9 and TRBJ2-1, is DTGVSQNPRHKITKRGQNVTFRCDPISEHNRLYWYRQTLGQGPEFLTYFQNEAQLEKSRLLSDRFSAERPKGSFSTLEIQRTEQGDSAMYLCASSLAISGAYYNEQFFGPGTRLTVL.

The chain recombines TRBV7-6 with TRBJ2-7, with D unresolved. CDR3 size: 12 residues. V was trimmed by 5 bases and J by 3 bases, leaving 8 bases between them. CDR1 is SGHVS, CDR2 FNYEAQ, per germline. CDR3 amino acids: CASSVGGYEQYF. DNA for the CDR3: TGTGCCAGCAGCGTAGGCGGCTACGAGCAGTACTTC. Using reference TRBV7-6 and TRBJ2-7 for the parts outside the CDR3, the full variable domain is GAGVSQSPRYKVTKRGQDVALRCDPISGHVSLYWYRQALGQGPEFLTYFNYEAQQDKSGLPNDRFSAERPEGSISTLTIQRTEQRDSAMYRCASSVGGYEQYFGPGTRLTVT.